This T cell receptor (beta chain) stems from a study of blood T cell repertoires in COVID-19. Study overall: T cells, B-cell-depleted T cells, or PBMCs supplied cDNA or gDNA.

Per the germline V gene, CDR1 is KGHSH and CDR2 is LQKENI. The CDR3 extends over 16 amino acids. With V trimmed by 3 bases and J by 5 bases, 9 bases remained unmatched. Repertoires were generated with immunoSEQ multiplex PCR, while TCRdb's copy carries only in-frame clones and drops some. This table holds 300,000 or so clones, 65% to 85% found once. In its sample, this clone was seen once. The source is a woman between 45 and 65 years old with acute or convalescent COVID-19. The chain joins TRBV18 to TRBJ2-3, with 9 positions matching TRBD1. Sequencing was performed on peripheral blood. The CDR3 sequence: CASSPFLGQGKDTQYF. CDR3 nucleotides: TGTGCCAGCTCACCTTTTTTGGGACAGGGAAAAGATACGCAGTATTTT.